This is a list of T cell receptor beta chains from one sample in a study of cytomegalovirus exposure and HLA in healthy donors. Libraries were prepared by immunoSEQ multiplex PCR; TCRdb keeps only in-frame clonotypes and omits some of them. The profile shows fewer than 250,000 clones, more than 65% of them singletons. The sequencing input was PBMCs. These receptors were collected from a woman in her thirties in good health and CMV-seronegative. The CDR3 runs from the conserved cysteine through the conserved F or W. A D gene is named only where the DNA matches it firmly. Clone size appears in some rows only: once, few, many, or a class for an expanded clone.

TRBJ2-1,TRBV28,TRBD1,-,CASRLGDRGLPFF,TGTGCCAGCAGATTAGGGGACAGGGGGCTTCCGTTCTTC
TRBJ2-1,TRBV11-3,TRBD1,once,CASSTQGEGYNEQFF,TGTGCCAGCAGCACCCAGGGGGAAGGGTACAATGAGCAGTTCTTC
TRBJ2-5,TRBV7-6,-,-,CASSLIIAETQYF,TGTGCCAGCAGCTTAATAATAGCGGAGACCCAGTACTTC
TRBJ1-2,TRBV9,-,-,CASSVAGSKGNYGYTF,TGTGCCAGCAGCGTAGCCGGTAGTAAGGGGAACTATGGCTACACCTTC
TRBJ2-1,TRBV2,TRBD1,-,CASSTGTGVYNEQFF,TGTGCCAGCAGTACCGGGACAGGGGTATACAATGAGCAGTTCTTC
TRBJ1-2,TRBV29-1,TRBD1,-,CSVEGYRGGYTF,TGCAGCGTTGAAGGTTACAGGGGCGGCTACACCTTC
TRBJ1-1,TRBV30,-,-,CAWSRGTGSEAFF,TGTGCCTGGAGTAGAGGAACAGGCTCTGAAGCTTTCTTT
TRBJ2-7,TRBV7-9,TRBD1,-,CASSAPGTGLYEQYF,TGTGCCAGCAGCGCCCCCGGGACAGGGTTATACGAGCAGTACTTC
TRBJ1-4,TRBV5-1,TRBD1,-,CASSLDGQGGGEKLFF,TGCGCCAGCAGCTTGGACGGACAGGGGGGAGGGGAAAAACTGTTTTTT
TRBJ1-2,TRBV29-1,-,-,CSVERGKGNGYTF,TGCAGCGTTGAGAGGGGGAAGGGGAATGGCTACACCTTC
TRBJ1-1,TRBV4-2,-,-,CASSLGQKNTEAFF,TGTGCCAGCAGCCTCGGACAGAAAAACACTGAAGCTTTCTTT
TRBJ1-3,TRBV29-1,-,-,CSVEDSVGVPGNTIYF,TGCAGCGTTGAAGACTCCGTCGGGGTCCCTGGAAACACCATATATTTT
TRBJ1-2,TRBV27,-,-,CASSLDSHYGYTF,TGTGCCAGCAGTTTGGACAGTCACTATGGCTACACCTTC
TRBJ2-1,TRBV19,-,-,CASSIGGGHTYNEQFF,TGTGCCAGTAGTATTGGGGGGGGCCATACCTACAATGAGCAGTTCTTC
TRBJ2-5,TRBV5-6,-,-,CASSLMIADEQETQYF,TGTGCCAGCAGCTTGATGATAGCGGACGAACAAGAGACCCAGTACTTC
TRBJ1-2,TRBV7-2,TRBD1,few,CASSLVGTGGDGYTF,TGTGCCAGCAGCTTAGTTGGGACAGGGGGAGATGGCTACACCTTC
TRBJ1-2,TRBV19,-,-,CASNEQGSYVGYTF,TGTGCCAGTAACGAACAGGGAAGTTATGTGGGCTACACCTTC
TRBJ1-1,TRBV6-6,-,-,CASSYSRDTEAFF,TGTGCCAGCAGTTACTCGAGGGACACTGAAGCTTTCTTT
TRBJ1-3,TRBV7-9,-,-,CASSFHGISGNTIYF,TGTGCCAGCAGCTTCCACGGGATCTCTGGAAACACCATATATTTT
TRBJ2-1,TRBV6-5,-,-,CASSYLRGALYNEQFF,TGTGCCAGCAGTTACCTCCGGGGGGCCCTTTACAATGAGCAGTTCTTC
TRBJ2-2,TRBV29-1,TRBD1,-,CSAGLGGQGPAGELFF,TGCAGCGCTGGGTTGGGGGGACAGGGGCCGGCCGGGGAGCTGTTTTTT
TRBJ2-3,TRBV7-2,-,-,CASSKALDTQYF,TGTGCCAGCAGCAAAGCCCTGGATACGCAGTATTTT
TRBJ1-6,TRBV27,TRBD1,once,CASSLGGTGNSPLHF,TGTGCCAGCAGTTTAGGGGGGACAGGGAATTCACCCCTCCACTTT
TRBJ2-1,TRBV7-9,-,-,CASSSEDSYNEQFF,TGTGCCAGCAGCTCAGAGGACAGTTACAATGAGCAGTTCTTC
TRBJ1-1,TRBV7-9,-,few,CASSPSRTSLGAFF,TGTGCCAGCAGCCCTTCGCGCACGTCCCTTGGAGCTTTCTTT
TRBJ1-1,TRBV10-3,-,-,CAISGDIPPSEAFF,TGTGCCATCAGTGGGGACATCCCCCCCAGTGAAGCTTTCTTT
TRBJ1-3,TRBV7-2,TRBD1,-,CASSPHHRGASGNTIYF,TGTGCCAGCAGCCCCCACCACAGGGGAGCCTCTGGAAACACCATATATTTT
TRBJ2-3,TRBV6-1,-,few,CASSRQPQGTDTQYF,TGTGCCAGCAGTCGTCAACCGCAGGGGACAGATACGCAGTATTTT
TRBJ1-6,TRBV6-1,-,-,CASSTGQFGDSPLHF,TGTGCCAGCAGTACCGGACAGTTTGGGGATTCACCCCTCCACTTT
TRBJ2-1,TRBV5-1,-,few,CASSLALYNEQFF,TGCGCCAGCAGCTTGGCCCTTTACAATGAGCAGTTCTTC
TRBJ2-7,TRBV14,TRBD2,-,CASSHTGTSEFSYEQYF,TGTGCCAGCAGCCACACCGGGACTAGCGAATTCTCCTACGAGCAGTACTTC
TRBJ2-3,TRBV29-1,-,-,CSVGRRGTTDTQYF,TGCAGCGTTGGAAGGCGGGGAACGACAGATACGCAGTATTTT
TRBJ2-1,TRBV19,TRBD2,-,CASSIDGGTSVYNEQFF,TGTGCCAGTAGTATAGATGGCGGGACTAGCGTATACAATGAGCAGTTCTTC
TRBJ2-2,TRBV5-3,-,many,CARSFRRAGELFF,TGTGCCAGAAGTTTTAGAAGAGCCGGGGAGCTGTTTTTT
TRBJ1-2,TRBV6-5,TRBD1,-,CASTEGGLNYGYTF,TGTGCCAGCACCGAAGGGGGCCTGAACTATGGCTACACCTTC
TRBJ2-7,TRBV5-1,TRBD2,-,CASSPGLAGTYEQYF,TGCGCCAGCAGCCCGGGACTAGCGGGGACCTACGAGCAGTACTTC
TRBJ2-3,TRBV11-3,TRBD2,few,CASSLDLKAGDFSDTQYF,TGTGCCAGCAGCTTAGATCTCAAAGCGGGGGATTTTAGCGATACGCAGTATTTT
TRBJ1-5,TRBV30,-,-,CAWTQGAQPQHF,TGTGCCTGGACCCAAGGGGCTCAGCCCCAGCATTTT
TRBJ1-2,TRBV6-5,-,-,CASRIVGSSNYGYTF,TGTGCCAGCAGAATAGTCGGGTCCTCTAACTATGGCTACACCTTC
TRBJ2-3,TRBV4-2,-,-,CASSLPGGDTQYF,TGTGCCAGCAGCCTCCCTGGGGGGGATACGCAGTATTTT
TRBJ1-1,TRBV10-3,TRBD1,few,CAISGGQQNTEAFF,TGTGCCATCAGTGGGGGACAGCAGAACACTGAAGCTTTCTTT
TRBJ1-2,TRBV6-5,-,-,CASRRTDYGYTF,TGTGCCAGCAGGCGGACAGATTATGGCTACACCTTC
TRBJ1-5,TRBV13,TRBD1,-,CASSQGRGPQPQHF,TGTGCCAGCAGCCAGGGCAGGGGGCCCCAGCCCCAGCATTTT
TRBJ2-7,TRBV6-5,-,-,CASSYSYIQAPYEQYF,TGTGCCAGCAGTTACTCGTACATCCAGGCACCCTACGAGCAGTACTTC
TRBJ1-2,TRBV5-1,TRBD1,-,CASSSSGTGVPYGYTF,TGCGCCAGCAGCTCATCCGGGACAGGGGTTCCCTATGGCTACACCTTC
TRBJ1-3,TRBV9,TRBD1,few,CASSVQGASGNTIYF,TGTGCCAGCAGCGTACAGGGGGCTTCTGGAAACACCATATATTTT
TRBJ2-1,TRBV5-6,TRBD2,-,CASTLGLAVRNEQFF,TGTGCCAGCACCTTAGGGCTAGCGGTACGGAATGAGCAGTTCTTC
TRBJ2-1,TRBV7-3,TRBD2,-,CASSSGTRLTNEQFF,TGTGCCAGCAGCTCCGGGACTAGGCTGACCAATGAGCAGTTCTTC
TRBJ2-3,TRBV18,-,-,CASSPLAGGTDTQYF,TGTGCCAGCTCACCACTCGCAGGGGGCACAGATACGCAGTATTTT
TRBJ1-1,TRBV18,TRBD1,few,CASSRTGGNTEAFF,TGTGCCAGCTCACGGACAGGGGGGAACACTGAAGCTTTCTTT
TRBJ2-7,TRBV27,TRBD2,-,CASSSTSGGRRGSYEQYF,TGTGCCAGCAGTTCAACTAGCGGGGGGCGGAGGGGATCCTACGAGCAGTACTTC
TRBJ2-7,TRBV11-2,TRBD1,-,CASSAAGTGLYEQYF,TGTGCCAGCAGCGCCGCCGGGACAGGGCTCTACGAGCAGTACTTC
TRBJ2-7,TRBV4-1,TRBD2,-,CASSQVTTSGGGPYEQYF,TGCGCCAGCAGCCAAGTAACAACTAGCGGGGGGGGACCCTACGAGCAGTACTTC
TRBJ1-1,TRBV7-9,-,-,CASSLARGGTEAFF,TGTGCCAGCAGCTTAGCGCGGGGTGGGACTGAAGCTTTCTTT
TRBJ1-4,TRBV14,-,-,CASSQDPVQGREEKLFF,TGTGCCAGCAGCCAAGATCCAGTACAGGGTCGAGAGGAAAAACTGTTTTTT